What follows describes a single T cell receptor (beta chain). Which antigen it targets is not known. It has no much larger one-base neighbor in the sample; base qualities were not kept. The data stem from a study of blood T cell repertoires in COVID-19 (dated by TCRdb to 2019 to 2021). Study-wide context: The collaborator samples originated in the United States, Italy and Spain and spanned the acute and convalescent phases of COVID-19. The material from the prospective study consisted of cDNA or gDNA derived from T cells, B-cell-depleted T cells, or PBMCs. Deeply sampled blood TCRbeta repertoires from subjects exposed to, actively infected with, or recovered from COVID-19 were included in the dataset. The repertoires were released in a freely available public database intended as a resource for research on the immune response to SARS-CoV-2. The samples were drawn from two sources: the first 160 participants of the ongoing ImmuneRACE study, and over 1,000 subjects contributed by 6 global collaborators. A de-identified subject ID, COVID-19 status, age in years and sex were almost always included in the sample metadata. Where available, HLA class I and class II types were obtained from metadata supplied by the sample provider rather than from assay-based typing. Points the paper makes about the study in general: The amount of clinical and demographic metadata varied by source and participant and was provided uncurated.

The germline V gene provides CDR1 KGHSH and CDR2 LQKENI. V lost 3 bases and J lost 1 base; the stretch between them is 15 bases long. Inclusive of the bounding cysteine and phenylalanine, the CDR3 is 16 residues long. Only the CDR3 part of the read is kept: 48 bases, read in frame from the first base. TCRbeta CDR3 regions were amplified from genomic DNA by means of the immunoSEQ Assay, a bias-controlled multiplex PCR. In the authors' own workflow: The number of nucleated cells in each sample was estimated from the amplification of reference gene primers within the assay. To quantify the absolute abundance of each unique TCRbeta CDR3 rearrangement, sequence reads were collapsed and filtered. For each sample, productive Simpson clonality was calculated by taking the square root of Simpson's diversity index across productive rearrangements. TCRdb limited this immuneACCESS table to in-frame rearrangements with V and J called. A share of clones is missing; checked studies link under half to unresolved V genes, and the rest is unexplained. V and J calls plus clone size are reproduced from that table; the DNA served to infer D and trimming. Here the sample has 130,000 to 150,000 clones; around 86% occur a single time. The ten top clones hold over 35% of the sample.

Samples from volunteer blood donors who had recovered from COVID-19 were contributed by a second Seattle source. Whole blood was collected in K2EDTA tubes by collaborating institutions according to the institutions' own protocols. For TCRbeta analysis, collaborators shipped samples in one of three forms: frozen whole blood, isolated PBMCs, or DNA extracted from either of those sample types. Material: peripheral blood. The receptor was isolated from a man aged 50-59 years who had recovered from COVID-19. The chain couples TRBV18 to TRBJ1-2, and perhaps TRBD1 as D gene, on 6 matching bases. The CDR3 is CASSPDRTSINYGYTF. The DNA is as follows: TGTGCCAGCTCACCCGACAGGACTTCAATTAACTATGGCTACACCTTC.